The clone carrying this T cell receptor gamma chain was observed a handful of times. TCRdb attributes to this sequence the protein of a much larger clone, which differs from the DNA translation at residue 2; a read error is likely, and the protein displayed is translated from the DNA. The CDR3 is 14 amino acids. Germline V gives CDR1 EGSNGY, CDR2 YDSYNSKV. The data originate from a study of gamma delta lymphoproliferative disorders and STAT genes. Overall study: Delta libraries were made per EuroClonality-NGS working group procedure.

TCRdb used CATT to re-call clones from the multiplex PCR reads. Of 1,500 to 2,000 gamma-chain clones listed, approximately 9.6% are singletons. PBMCs from patients and controls supplied the genomic DNA for sequencing. The chain couples TRGV2 to TRGJP2. TCRdb gives no J gene; it was assigned here by matching the DNA to germline. Material for sequencing was blood. The clonotype was recovered from a human donor in good health. The DNA for the CDR3 is TGTACCACCTGGGGCGCCGGTAGTGATTGGATCAAGACGTTT. Amino acid sequence: CTTWGAGSDWIKTF.